Listed below are T cell receptor beta chains from one sample, sequenced in a study of T cell repertoires in cytomegalovirus infection. These receptors' targets are unknown. TCRdb re-derived calls from the reads in MiXCR, one entry per CDR3 protein. The data contain about 130,000 distinct CDR3 sequences, more than 20% of them singletons. The specimen was PBMCs, sequenced either directly or after in vitro stimulation (not recorded which). These receptors originate from a human donor in good health (CMV status not recorded). Some clones in this sample may be carry-over from other donors' samples. The CDR3 runs from the conserved cysteine through the conserved F or W. A D gene is named only where the DNA matches it firmly. Where a row states a size, it is once, few, many or the class of an expanded clone; other rows omit it.

clone_size cdr3_length j_call d_call v_call cdr3_aa cdr3_nt
many 14 TRBJ1-3 . TRBV12-3/TRBV12-4 CASRTGISGNTIYF TGTGCCAGCAGGACAGGCATCTCTGGAAACACCATATATTTT
many 13 TRBJ2-1 . TRBV7-2 CASSLGSGVWQFF TGTGCCAGCAGCTTAGGATCGGGAGTCTGGCAGTTCTTC
. 13 TRBJ1-6 TRBD1 TRBV20-1 CSATGTGDRALHF TGCAGTGCTACCGGGACAGGTGATCGAGCCCTCCACTTT
. 14 TRBJ2-1 TRBD2 TRBV11-2 CASSPVAGGNEQFF TGTGCCAGCAGCCCGGTAGCGGGAGGAAATGAGCAGTTCTTC
. 16 TRBJ2-3 TRBD2 TRBV10-3 CAISERRTSVKDTQYF TGTGCCATCAGTGAGAGACGGACTAGCGTTAAAGATACGCAGTATTTT
. 13 TRBJ2-3 . TRBV10-3 CAISGSSTDTQYF TGTGCCATCAGTGGGAGCTCCACAGATACGCAGTATTTT
. 15 TRBJ1-2 TRBD1 TRBV30 CAWRSETGGFYGYTF TGTGCCTGGAGATCCGAGACAGGGGGCTTCTATGGCTACACCTTC
. 13 TRBJ2-2 TRBD1 TRBV6-6 CASSWTGTGELFF TGTGCCAGCAGTTGGACAGGGACCGGGGAGCTGTTTTTT
. 14 TRBJ2-1 TRBD2 TRBV20-1 CSARSGRARYEQFF TGCAGTGCTAGGTCGGGGAGGGCCAGGTATGAGCAGTTCTTC
. 15 TRBJ1-1 . TRBV18 CASSPSGVMNTEAFF TGTGCCAGCTCACCATCAGGTGTCATGAACACTGAAGCTTTCTTT
. 13 TRBJ2-1 . TRBV19 CASSVGLETEQFF TGTGCCAGTAGTGTCGGACTGGAAACTGAGCAGTTCTTC
many 16 TRBJ2-2 TRBD2 TRBV7-2 CASSARLAINTGELFF TGTGCCAGCAGCGCCCGACTAGCAATAAACACCGGGGAGCTGTTTTTT
. 14 TRBJ1-5 TRBD1 TRBV2 CASRGQGFVQPQHF TGTGCCAGCAGAGGACAGGGATTCGTTCAGCCCCAGCATTTT
many 17 TRBJ1-1 . TRBV7-8 CASSLVGGARVDTEAFF TGTGCCAGCAGCTTAGTTGGGGGTGCCAGGGTGGACACTGAAGCTTTCTTT
few 15 TRBJ2-2 TRBD2 TRBV12-3/TRBV12-4 CASSLAGQGAGELFF TGTGCCAGCAGCTTAGCGGGACAAGGGGCCGGGGAGCTGTTTTTT
. 12 TRBJ1-1 . TRBV6-6 CASRAGSTEAFF TGTGCCAGCAGGGCAGGGTCCACTGAAGCTTTCTTT
. 15 TRBJ2-5 . TRBV19 CASSIRGHFQETQYF TGTGCCAGTAGTATCAGAGGCCATTTCCAAGAGACCCAGTACTTC
few 17 TRBJ2-1 TRBD2 TRBV7-6 CASSLGAGGSFYNEQFF TGTGCCAGCAGCTTAGGCGCTGGCGGGAGTTTTTACAATGAGCAGTTCTTC
few 15 TRBJ1-1 TRBD1 TRBV5-4 CASSPGQGLFTEAFF TGTGCCAGCAGCCCGGGACAGGGACTCTTCACTGAAGCTTTCTTT
few 16 TRBJ2-5 TRBD2 TRBV6-2/TRBV6-3 CASSYLGTSGEETQYF TGTGCCAGCAGTTACCTCGGGACTAGCGGGGAAGAGACCCAGTACTTC
. 17 TRBJ1-1 . TRBV6-2/TRBV6-3 CASSYDPLRGIDTEAFF TGTGCCAGCAGTTACGACCCGCTGAGGGGGATCGACACTGAAGCTTTCTTT
. 22 TRBJ2-2 TRBD2 TRBV4-1 CASSQVGWTSGSKSANTGELFF TGCGCCAGCAGCCAAGTTGGATGGACTAGCGGGAGTAAGTCGGCGAACACCGGGGAGCTGTTTTTT
. 15 TRBJ1-5 . TRBV19 CASSSDMTSNQPQHF TGTGCCAGTAGTTCGGACATGACTAGCAATCAGCCCCAGCATTTT
once 15 TRBJ2-1 TRBD2 TRBV7-9 CASSPGAGANNEQFF TGTGCCAGCAGCCCGGGAGCGGGAGCAAACAATGAGCAGTTCTTC
few 13 TRBJ2-3 . TRBV11-2 CASSQMTWDTQYF TGTGCCAGCAGCCAGATGACTTGGGATACGCAGTATTTT
few 13 TRBJ1-1 . TRBV10-3 CAISESRAAEAFF TGTGCCATCAGTGAGTCAAGGGCCGCGGAAGCTTTCTTT
. 15 TRBJ2-7 . TRBV7-2 CASSYIGAPIYEQYF TGTGCCAGCAGTTACATAGGGGCACCTATCTACGAGCAGTACTTC
. 17 TRBJ1-2 TRBD1 TRBV6-8 CASSSPRADRINYGYTF TGTGCCAGCAGTTCTCCCCGAGCGGACAGGATTAACTATGGCTACACCTTC
. 17 TRBJ2-3 . TRBV6-8 CASSHKRRLGHNNTQYF TGTGCCAGCAGCCACAAGCGCCGCTTGGGTCACAACAATACGCAGTATTTT